Listed here is a single TCR beta chain. The entry originates in a study of OX40 agonist ivuxolimab in advanced cancers. Overall study context: The patients got ivuxolimab, which is an agonistic anti-OX40 (CD134) antibody. Among those enrolled, mean age was about 58 years (range about 23 to 85) and over 70% were male.

TCRdb's copy holds only in-frame clones and misses some; the assay was immunoSEQ multiplex PCR. The sample holds fewer than 85,000 clones, 70% to 80% seen once. Looked up from germline, CDR1 is ENHRY and CDR2 is SYGVKD. Losses at the gene ends were 0 bases for V and 4 bases for J; bases not matched to a gene: 4. The CDR3 is 15 amino acids. Here the sequenced sample was CD4+ or CD8+ T cells sorted from blood, taken in a trial of the OX40 agonist ivuxolimab. The sequence derives from an adult with an advanced solid tumor such as melanoma, head and neck, liver or kidney cancer. The gene calls are TRBV10-3 and TRBJ2-7; 9 bases are a match to TRBD1. DNA for the CDR3: TGTGCCATCAGTGAGTCACAGGGGGCTCGGTACGAGCAGTACTTC. Its protein is CAISESQGARYEQYF.